This record concerns one T cell receptor beta chain sequence. The clone's antigen remains unknown. Base-call qualities are not available, and no considerably larger clone is one nucleotide away. This entry comes from a study of somatic mutations in cytotoxic T cells in rheumatoid arthritis (dated by TCRdb to 2016 to 2017). Study-wide context: Sorted V beta1+ cells also underwent TCRB sequencing, and some V beta antibody-stained T-cell populations were flow-sorted at nearly 100% purity on a FACSAria II or Sony SH800. To characterize clonality, the study used TCRB deep sequencing while asking whether somatic mutations are carried by expanded CD8+ T-cell clones in newly diagnosed, untreated rheumatoid arthritis. TCRB deep sequencing covered about 60 patients with rheumatoid arthritis along with around 20 healthy controls. Patient and control groups had essentially identical median ages.

The 15 to 25 healthy controls were blood donors whose buffy coats were used; they had a median age of approximately 58 years (range roughly 20-80), and about 52% were female. Flow cytometry confirmed the purity of CD4+ and CD8+ cells that had been isolated by positive magnetic bead selection on an AutoMACS. Peripheral blood mononuclear cells were obtained using density gradient separation with Ficoll-Paque PLUS. Using Nucleospin Tissue or Tissue XS kits, DNA was extracted from CD4-enriched, CD8-enriched or PBMC samples, with quantification by a Qubit 2.0 fluorometer. General findings and caveats noted by the study authors: In about an eighth of the roughly 65 patients, more than 20% of CD8+ cells belonged to the largest CD8+ clone, while several identical CD8+ TCRB sequences were shared between blood and synovial fluid. In patients, CD8+ clonality rose with age (Spearman r ≈ 0.49), which was not the case in healthy controls. Viral specificity could not be ruled out by absence from virus-specific databases, and the antigen targets of the expanded CD8+ clones remained unknown. The finding that TRBV07 was slightly underrepresented in patients was left unadjusted for multiple comparisons. Rheumatoid arthritis patients and age-matched healthy controls did not significantly differ in CD8+ T-cell clonality.

Via the germline V gene, CDR1 is SNHLY and CDR2 FYNNEI. The V and J ends are trimmed by 6 bases and 0 bases, leaving 23 bases between them. The CDR3 sequence holds 19 residues, the cysteine and phenylalanine included. Only the CDR3 part of the read is kept: 57 bases, read in frame from the first base. Sequencing of TCRB CDR3 was done on genomic DNA with the immunoSEQ assay. Processing in the source paper ran as follows. Nothing other than productive TCRB rearrangements was included in the analyses. A clone was defined by a unique TCRB CDR3 sequence, and clonality was computed as a productive clonality index based on Shannon entropy. Repertoire overlap for a pair of samples was computed from each clone's template counts relative to total templates per sample. V-gene usage measured by flow cytometry correlated with TCRB sequencing V-gene usage, with a Spearman r of roughly 0.64. The table comes from immuneACCESS by way of TCRdb, which keeps in-frame sequences with V and J called. Part of the clones is missing from these tables; in studies checked, under half for an unresolved V gene and the rest for unknown reasons. That table gives V, J and clone size, and the DNA gave D and trimming. In all, the sample holds tens of thousands of clones, and more than 80% of those were seen once. Clones ranked in the top ten supply 3% to 3.5% of the sample.

The sequence derives from a man aged 40-49 years in good health. Sequencing input: CD8+ T cells sorted from blood. The sequence is built from TRBV2 and TRBJ1-4; a tentative D call is TRBD1 (5 bases match). CDR3 protein: CASRQEAGLGVTTNEKLFF. The nucleotide sequence reads TGTGCCAGCAGACAGGAAGCCGGACTTGGTGTAACAACTAATGAAAAACTGTTTTTT.